These 12 T cell receptor beta chains came from one sample sequenced in a study of blood T cells in healthy people across ages. Sample-barcoded 5' priming and a J-beta primer mix drove a second PCR of about 6 to 11 cycles. Using its own MiXCR run on the 5' RACE reads, TCRdb lists one record per CDR3 protein. In the table there are roughly 680,000 distinct CDR3 sequences, 40% to 65% of which are singletons. The sample comprised blood. The receptor source for this set is a woman over 75 in good health.

The J gene is TRBJ2-3, the V gene TRBV9; D is possibly TRBD2 (5 bases). The germline V gene has CDR1 SGDLS and CDR2 YYNGEE. Trimming stripped 0 bases from V and 4 bases from J, with 15 bases between. The CDR3 totals 16 residues. Here the CDR3 reads CASSVEGRGGADTQYF. The CDR3 DNA is TGTGCCAGCAGCGTAGAGGGTCGCGGAGGCGCAGATACGCAGTATTTT.

The V call is TRBV28, the J call TRBJ1-1; no definite D call. CDR3 length: 12 amino acids. Germline V lookup: CDR1 MDHEN, CDR2 SYDVKM. Trimming pared 5 bases from V and 3 bases from J, leaving 7 bases between. The CDR3 DNA reads as TGTGCCAGCAGTGAAAGGGACACTGAAGCTTTCTTT. Its protein is CASSERDTEAFF.

In this sample, this clonotype turned up many times. This rearrangement joins TRBV27 to TRBJ2-3; 8 nucleotides agree with TRBD1. Trimming cost V 3 bases and J 5 bases; bases outside gene matches: 4. Germline CDR1 is MNHEY and CDR2 is SMNVEV (reference sequence). The CDR3 has 14 residues. The CDR3 region has the DNA TGTGCCAGCAGTTTGGACAGGGCCATAGATACGCAGTATTTT. This translates into CASSLDRAIDTQYF.

The V and J genes are TRBV5-1 and TRBJ2-1; D possibly corresponds to TRBD2 (8 bases). Germline-derived CDR1 and CDR2 are SGHRS and YFSETQ. V lost 5 bases and J lost 4, with 19 bases in between. CDR3 length: 16 amino acids. DNA of the CDR3: TGCGCCAGCAGAGGGGACAGCGGGACTAGATACAATGAGCAGTTCTTC. Translated: CASRGDSGTRYNEQFF.

The rearrangement links TRBV3-1 to TRBJ1-1; D remains ambiguous. Germline CDR1 and CDR2: LGHDT and YNNKEL (reference sequence). V lost 4 bases and J lost 0, with 9 bases in between. The CDR3 length is 14 residues. The CDR3 DNA follows: TGTGCCAGCAGCCTTTCACTTATGAACACTGAAGCTTTCTTT. It yields the protein CASSLSLMNTEAFF.

In its sample, this clonotype was seen many times. The rearrangement uses TRBV7-2 and TRBJ2-1; D remains unclear. This CDR3 spans 16 amino acids. Germline CDR1 is SGHTA and CDR2 is FQGNSA. V was cut by 5 bases and J by 5 bases, with 19 bases left in between. CDR3 in amino acids: CASSLGPGLINNEQFF. The CDR3 nucleotides are TGTGCCAGCAGCCTAGGGCCTGGTCTCATCAACAATGAGCAGTTCTTC. Looking up the rest from reference TRBV7-2 and TRBJ2-1 gives the full variable domain: GAGVSQSPSNKVTEKGKDVELRCDPISGHTALYWYRQSLGQGLEFLIYFQGNSAPDKSGLPSDRFSAERTGGSVSTLTIQRTQQEDSAVYLCASSLGPGLINNEQFFGPGTRLTVL.

CDR3 DNA sequence: TGTGCCAGCAGCATCGGACAGAAGGGCAATGAGCAGTTCTTC. Translating gives CASSIGQKGNEQFF. The gene calls are TRBV9 and TRBJ2-1; D is perhaps TRBD1 (6 bases). CDR3 length: 14 residues. The V and J ends lost 4 bases and 6 bases respectively, with 14 bases between them. Germline V gene lookup returns CDR1 SGDLS and CDR2 YYNGEE.

The table lists this clonotype with a few counts. This chain joins TRBV20-1 and TRBJ2-1; 9 bases are shared with TRBD2. Matching the DNA end better, TRBJ2-7 makes the J call doubtful. The V gene's germline CDR1 is DFQATT and CDR2 SNEGSKA (reference sequence). This CDR3 is 14 amino acids long. For the CDR3, the DNA is TGCAGTGCTAGGGCTAGCGGGGTCTACAATGAGCAGTACTTC. This sequence encodes CSARASGVYNEQYF.

In this sample, this clonotype turned up a few times. This could be a read error, since a much larger clone is one nucleotide away. This chain joins TRBV29-1 and TRBJ2-5, with D possibly called TRBD1 or TRBD2 (6 bases each). Germline assignment: CDR1 SQVTM and CDR2 ANQGSEA. The CDR3 loop spans 12 amino acids. The CDR3 bases are TGCACCCCCTCGGGGGCAGGGGAGACCCAGTACTTC. It yields the protein CTPSGAGETQYF. The entire variable domain, with the rest obtained from reference TRBV29-1 and TRBJ2-5, is as follows: SAVISQKPSRDICQRGTSLTIQCQVDSQVTMMFWYRQQPGQSLTLIATANQGSEATYESGFVIDKFPISRPNLTFSTLTVSNMSPEDSSIYLCTPSGAGETQYFGPGTRLLVL.

The chain combines TRBV29-1 with TRBJ1-4; possibly TRBD1 for D (5 bases). Germline V gives CDR1 SQVTM, CDR2 ANQGSEA. The V end lost 4 bases, the J end lost 0 bases, and 6 bases lay between the germline ends. The CDR3 length is 13 residues. As DNA, the CDR3 is TGCAGCGTTGGGGGGGCAACTAATGAAAAACTGTTTTTT. Translation gives CSVGGATNEKLFF.

This clonotype was observed a single time. This rearrangement joins TRBV12-3 or TRBV12-4 to TRBJ1-2; TRBD1 agrees at 7 bases. The V and J ends lost 6 bases and 2 bases, in that order; junction bases with no gene match: 3. The CDR3 length is 13 residues. DNA of the CDR3: TGTGCCAGCAGACAGGGACAGAACTATGGCTACACCTTC. Its protein is CASRQGQNYGYTF.

V is TRBV29-1 and J is TRBJ1-1, with D perhaps TRBD1 (6 bases). The CDR3 runs 12 residues. V lost 4 bases, J lost 9 bases, and 15 bases lay in between. Germline CDR1 reads SQVTM; CDR2 reads ANQGSEA. The CDR3 region is CSVVPGAAKAFF. The DNA of the CDR3 is TGCAGCGTTGTTCCGGGGGCCGCGAAAGCTTTCTTT.